This TCR beta chain was documented in a study of blood T cell repertoires in COVID-19. At the level of the study: Samples representing acute and convalescent COVID-19 were sourced from the United States, Italy and Spain. The cDNA or gDNA used as material had been derived from T cells, B-cell-depleted T cells, or PBMCs.

The germline gives CDR1 SGDLS, CDR2 YYNGEE. The CDR3 is 14 amino acids. The V segment lost 0 bases and the J segment 4 bases; nucleotides outside the gene matches: 1. The data were produced by immunoSEQ multiplex PCR, yet TCRdb's version contains in-frame clones alone and is incomplete. The table lists about 70,000 clones, about 82% of them singletons. Specimen: peripheral blood. This sequence joins TRBV9 and TRBJ2-1; 7 nucleotides agree with TRBD2. The source is a woman in her sixties or seventies with acute or convalescent COVID-19. The CDR3 region has the DNA TGTGCCAGCAGCGTAGACGGGGGGTACAATGAGCAGTTCTTC. Its translation: CASSVDGGYNEQFF.